This T cell receptor (beta chain) is drawn from a study of neurological immune-mediated disorders. TCRdb redid the calling of the 5' RACE reads with MiXCR, one entry per CDR3 protein. The repertoire includes tens of thousands of distinct CDR3 sequences, roughly 3.5% of them detected once, and about 3% sits in the top ten. This clonotype occurred many times. This CDR3 is 17 amino acids long. CDR1 DFQATT and CDR2 SNEGSKA come from the germline V gene (reference sequence). The J segment lost 0 bases and the V segment lost 0 bases, leaving 6 bases of the junction unmatched. The rearrangement links TRBV20-1 to TRBJ2-5; 11 bases line up with TRBD2. Sequences were obtained from PBMCs. The clonotype was recovered from a woman between 50 and 59 years old with multiple sclerosis. The CDR3 DNA reads as TGCAGTGCTAGAGATCCCCGACTAGCGGGGTACCAAGAGACCCAGTACTTC. Protein sequence: CSARDPRLAGYQETQYF.